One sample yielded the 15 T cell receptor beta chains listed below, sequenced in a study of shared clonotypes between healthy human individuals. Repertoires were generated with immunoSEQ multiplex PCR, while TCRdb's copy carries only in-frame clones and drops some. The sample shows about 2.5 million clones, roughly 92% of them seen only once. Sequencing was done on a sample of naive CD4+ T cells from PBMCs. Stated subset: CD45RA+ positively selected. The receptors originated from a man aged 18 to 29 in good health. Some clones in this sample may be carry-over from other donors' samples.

The CDR3, as DNA: TGTGCCAGCTCACCACCCGGGGGTGGATTGCCCCAGCATTTT. This encodes CASSPPGGGLPQHF. The rearrangement uses TRBV18 and TRBJ1-5; tentatively, D is TRBD1 (5 bases). The CDR3 consists of 14 residues. CDR1 and CDR2 from the germline V gene are KGHSH and LQKENI. Trimming removed 0 bases at V and 9 bases at J, with 12 bases between.

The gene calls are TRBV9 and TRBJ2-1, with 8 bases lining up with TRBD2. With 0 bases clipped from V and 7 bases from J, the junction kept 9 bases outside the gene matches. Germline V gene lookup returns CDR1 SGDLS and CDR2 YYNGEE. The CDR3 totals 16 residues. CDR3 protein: CASSVAPRGGGNEQFF. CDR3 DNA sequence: TGTGCCAGCAGCGTAGCCCCTCGGGGGGGTGGGAATGAGCAGTTCTTC.

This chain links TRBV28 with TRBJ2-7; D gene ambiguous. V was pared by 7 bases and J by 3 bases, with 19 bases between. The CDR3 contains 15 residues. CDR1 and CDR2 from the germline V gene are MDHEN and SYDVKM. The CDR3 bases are TGTGCCAGCATCGGTAGAACGCCCCGGGTCTACGAGCAGTACTTC. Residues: CASIGRTPRVYEQYF.

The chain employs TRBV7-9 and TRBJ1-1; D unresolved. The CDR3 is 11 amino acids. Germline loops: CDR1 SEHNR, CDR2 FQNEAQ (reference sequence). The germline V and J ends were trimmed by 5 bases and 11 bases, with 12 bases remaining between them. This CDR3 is CASSQGVWAFF. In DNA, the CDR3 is TGTGCCAGCAGCCAAGGTGTGTGGGCTTTCTTT.

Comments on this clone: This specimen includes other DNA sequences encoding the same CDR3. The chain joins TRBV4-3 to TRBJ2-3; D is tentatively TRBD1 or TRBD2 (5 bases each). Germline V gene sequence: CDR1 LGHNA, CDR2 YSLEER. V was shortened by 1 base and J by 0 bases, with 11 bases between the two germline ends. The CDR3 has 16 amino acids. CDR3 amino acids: CASSQVPGASTDTQYF. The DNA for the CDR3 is TGCGCCAGCAGCCAAGTCCCCGGGGCTAGCACAGATACGCAGTATTTT.

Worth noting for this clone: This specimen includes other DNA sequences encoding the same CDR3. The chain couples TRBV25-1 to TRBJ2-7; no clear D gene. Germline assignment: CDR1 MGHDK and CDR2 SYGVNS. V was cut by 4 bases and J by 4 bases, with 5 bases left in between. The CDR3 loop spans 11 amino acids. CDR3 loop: CASSVSYEQYF. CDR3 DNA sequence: TGTGCCAGCAGTGTATCGTACGAGCAGTACTTC.

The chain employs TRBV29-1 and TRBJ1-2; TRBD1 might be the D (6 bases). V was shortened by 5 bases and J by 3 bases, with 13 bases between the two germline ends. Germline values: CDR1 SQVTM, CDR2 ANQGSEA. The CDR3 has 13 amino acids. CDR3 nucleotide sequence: TGCAGCGTTAACAGGGACAACTACTATGGCTACACCTTC. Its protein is CSVNRDNYYGYTF.

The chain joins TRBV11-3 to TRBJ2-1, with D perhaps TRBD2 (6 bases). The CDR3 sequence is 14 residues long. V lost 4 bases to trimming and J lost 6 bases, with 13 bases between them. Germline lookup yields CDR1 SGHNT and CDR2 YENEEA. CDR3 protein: CASSSRRAGNEQFF. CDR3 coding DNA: TGTGCCAGCAGCTCTAGGAGGGCAGGCAATGAGCAGTTCTTC.

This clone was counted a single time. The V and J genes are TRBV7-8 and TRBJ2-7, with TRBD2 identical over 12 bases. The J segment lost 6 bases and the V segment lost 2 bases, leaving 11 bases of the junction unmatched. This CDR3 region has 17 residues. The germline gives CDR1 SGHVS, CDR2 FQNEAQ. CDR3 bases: TGTGCCAGCAGCTTATTGGGACAACTAGCGGGAGGAGGCGAGCAGTACTTC. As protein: CASSLLGQLAGGGEQYF. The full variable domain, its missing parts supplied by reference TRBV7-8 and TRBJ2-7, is GAGVSQSPRYKVAKRGQDVALRCDPISGHVSLFWYQQALGQGPEFLTYFQNEAQLDKSGLPSDRFFAERPEGSVSTLKIQRTQQEDSAVYLCASSLLGQLAGGGEQYFGPGTRLTVT.

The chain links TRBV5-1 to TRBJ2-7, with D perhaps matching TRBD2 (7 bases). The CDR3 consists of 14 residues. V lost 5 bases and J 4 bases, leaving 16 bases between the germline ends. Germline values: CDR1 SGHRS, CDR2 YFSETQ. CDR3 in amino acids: CASRSAGAPYEQYF. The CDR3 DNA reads TGCGCCAGCAGATCGGCGGGGGCCCCATACGAGCAGTACTTC.

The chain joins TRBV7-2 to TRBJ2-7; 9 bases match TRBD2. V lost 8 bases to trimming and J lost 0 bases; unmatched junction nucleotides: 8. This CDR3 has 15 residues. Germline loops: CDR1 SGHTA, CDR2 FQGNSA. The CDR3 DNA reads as TGTGCCAGCTCTACGAAGCGGGAGGCCTCCTACGAGCAGTACTTC. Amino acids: CASSTKREASYEQYF. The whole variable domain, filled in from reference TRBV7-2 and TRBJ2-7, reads GAGVSQSPSNKVTEKGKDVELRCDPISGHTALYWYRQSLGQGLEFLIYFQGNSAPDKSGLPSDRFSAERTGGSVSTLTIQRTQQEDSAVYLCASSTKREASYEQYFGPGTRLTVT.

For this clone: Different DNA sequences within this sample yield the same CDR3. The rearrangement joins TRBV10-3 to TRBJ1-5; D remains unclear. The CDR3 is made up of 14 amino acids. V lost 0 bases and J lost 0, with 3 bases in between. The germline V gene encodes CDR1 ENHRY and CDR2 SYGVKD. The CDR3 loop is CAISESGSNQPQHF. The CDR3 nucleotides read TGTGCCATCAGTGAGTCGGGTAGCAATCAGCCCCAGCATTTT.

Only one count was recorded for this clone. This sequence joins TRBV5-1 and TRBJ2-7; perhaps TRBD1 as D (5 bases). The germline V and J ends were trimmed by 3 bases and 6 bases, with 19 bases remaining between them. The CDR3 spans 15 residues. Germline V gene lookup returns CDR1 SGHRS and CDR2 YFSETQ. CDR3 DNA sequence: TGCGCCAGCAGCTCCTCAGGGAAGGTGGGCGTCGAGCAGTACTTC. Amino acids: CASSSSGKVGVEQYF.

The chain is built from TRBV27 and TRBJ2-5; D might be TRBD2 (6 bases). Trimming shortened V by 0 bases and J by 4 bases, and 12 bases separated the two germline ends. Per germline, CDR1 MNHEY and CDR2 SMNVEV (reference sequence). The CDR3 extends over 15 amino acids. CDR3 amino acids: CASSLSGGLGETQYF. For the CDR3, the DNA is TGTGCCAGCAGTTTATCAGGAGGGTTAGGAGAGACCCAGTACTTC.

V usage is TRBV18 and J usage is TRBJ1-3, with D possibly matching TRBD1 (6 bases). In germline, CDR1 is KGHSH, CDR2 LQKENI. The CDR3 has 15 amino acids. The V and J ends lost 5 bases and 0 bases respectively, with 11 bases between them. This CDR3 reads CASSSVGGSGNTIYF. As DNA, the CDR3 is TGTGCCAGCTCATCCGTAGGGGGCTCTGGAAACACCATATATTTT.